This TCR beta chain derives from a study of beta chain features in type 1 diabetes. Points from the study as a whole: In all four CD4+ subsets, TCRB CDR3 length was significantly, moderately reduced in type 1 diabetes.

Germline V gene data show CDR1 as SGHRS and CDR2 as YFSETQ. Trimming took 5 bases from V and 2 from J, leaving 10 bases between them. The CDR3 spans 13 residues. Details on this clone: What it binds is not known.

Sequenced material consisted of expressed TCRB transcripts (all of the isolated RNA was reverse transcribed). Here immunoSEQ multiplex PCR was the method, and the copy in TCRdb shows in-frame clones only, minus some. The top ten clones hold over 1.5% of a sample with fewer than 45,000 clones, over 50% of them seen once. The sequenced material came from Tregs from blood. V and J are TRBV5-1 and TRBJ2-5; D not resolved. The TCR originated in a man in his thirties or forties with type 1 diabetes. Some clones in this sample may be carry-over from other donors' samples. The CDR3 sequence: CASSPGRQETQYF. DNA of the CDR3: TGCGCCAGCAGTCCGGGTAGACAAGAGACCCAGTACTTC.